This T cell receptor beta chain is from a study of T cell responses to AZD1222 COVID-19 vaccine. The CDR3 spans 14 residues. V lost 3 bases and J 0 bases, leaving 8 bases between the germline ends. Germline CDR1 SGHTA, CDR2 FQGTGA. Regarding this clone: Its antigen remains unknown.

Libraries were prepared by immunoSEQ multiplex PCR; TCRdb keeps only in-frame clonotypes and omits some of them. The sample holds 250,000 to 300,000 clones, almost 95% seen once. Whole-study findings and limits: The sample set comprised mostly white British donors with more females, and clonal diversity was possibly underestimated.

The chain uses TRBV7-3 and TRBJ1-2; no definite D call. Sequencing was performed on peripheral blood, taken 28 days after the second AZD1222 dose. The origin of this receptor is an adult who received the AZD1222 COVID-19 vaccine. CDR3 nucleotide sequence: TGTGCCAGCAGCTTTTCCGGGGCTAACTATGGCTACACCTTC. Its protein product is CASSFSGANYGYTF. The variable domain in full, with the rest retrieved from reference TRBV7-3 and TRBJ1-2, is GAGVSQTPSNKVTEKGKYVELRCDPISGHTALYWYRQSLGQGPEFLIYFQGTGAADDSGLPNDRFFAVRPEGSVSTLKIQRTERGDSAVYLCASSFSGANYGYTFGSGTRLTVV.